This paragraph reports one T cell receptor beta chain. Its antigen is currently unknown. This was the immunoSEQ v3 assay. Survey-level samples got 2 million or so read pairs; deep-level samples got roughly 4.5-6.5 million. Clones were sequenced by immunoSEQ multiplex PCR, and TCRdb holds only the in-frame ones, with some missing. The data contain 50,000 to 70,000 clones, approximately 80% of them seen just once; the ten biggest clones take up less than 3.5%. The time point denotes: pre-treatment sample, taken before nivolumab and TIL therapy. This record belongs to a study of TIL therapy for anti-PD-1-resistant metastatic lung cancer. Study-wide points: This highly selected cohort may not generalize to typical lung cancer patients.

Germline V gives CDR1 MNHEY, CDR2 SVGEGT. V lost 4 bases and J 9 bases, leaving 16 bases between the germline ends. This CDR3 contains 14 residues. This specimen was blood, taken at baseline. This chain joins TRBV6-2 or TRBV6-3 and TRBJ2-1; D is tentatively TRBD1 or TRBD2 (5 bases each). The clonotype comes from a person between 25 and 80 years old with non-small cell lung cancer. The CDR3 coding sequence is TGTGCCAGCAGTTTTGCAGGGACCCAAGGTGAGCAGTTCTTC. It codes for CASSFAGTQGEQFF.